This T cell receptor (beta chain) was captured in a study of PD-1 blockade in classical Hodgkin lymphoma. All patients relapsed after autologous stem cell transplantation, and brentuximab vedotin exposure varied. Thawed PBMCs were the source of CD4+ T cells, purified by magnetic negative selection. Study-wide findings and caveats: After ASCT, patients who started nivolumab under 1 year later were excluded.

Using immunoSEQ multiplex PCR, the repertoire was profiled, and TCRdb retains in-frame clones only, with some absent. The sample consists of around 6,000 clones, under 85% of them appearing once. Comment on this clone: No antigen is known for it.

The sample in question was CD4+ T cells from blood, obtained at baseline. This sequence originates from a human donor with classical Hodgkin lymphoma.

DNA for the CDR3: TGTGCCAGCAGCGTGGCGACAGGGAATTTGTCACCCCTCCACTTT. Protein sequence: CASSVATGNLSPLHF. The J gene is TRBJ1-6, the V gene TRBV9; 7 bases line up with TRBD1. The CDR3 loop spans 15 amino acids. CDR1 is SGDLS and CDR2 is YYNGEE in the germline V gene. J lost 10 bases, V lost 2 bases, and 9 bases had no gene match.